The 16 T cell receptor beta chains below come from one sample, sequenced in a study of neurological immune-mediated disorders. TCRdb fed the 5' RACE reads into MiXCR, producing one record per CDR3 protein. Here the sample spans tens of thousands of distinct CDR3 sequences, 3.4% being singletons. Sequencing input: PBMCs. All receptors come from a man in his forties or fifties with multiple sclerosis.

This clonotype was seen repeatedly, ten times or more. The chain has TRBV2 and TRBJ1-2, with a tentative D call TRBD1 (5 bases). The V end lost 9 bases, the J end lost 11 bases, and 7 bases lay between the germline ends. The germline V gene encodes CDR1 SNHLY and CDR2 FYNNEI. The CDR3 loop spans 8 amino acids. The DNA of the CDR3 is TGTGCCAGTAGGGGATACACCTTC. This sequence encodes CASRGYTF.

This clonotype was detected many times. The chain combines TRBV29-1 with TRBJ2-3; 11 bases map to TRBD2. After removal of 3 bases from V and 6 bases from J, the junction contained 8 bases not matched to a gene. This CDR3 region has 15 residues. CDR1 and CDR2 from the germline V gene are SQVTM and ANQGSEA. The chain's CDR3 is CSVEVGLAGGDTQYF. DNA for the CDR3: TGCAGCGTTGAGGTGGGGCTAGCGGGAGGCGATACGCAGTATTTT.

Many counts were recorded for this clonotype. J is TRBJ1-1 and V is TRBV25-1; weak D call: TRBD1 (6 bases). The CDR3 loop spans 15 amino acids. The germline CDR1 and CDR2 sequences are MGHDK and SYGVNS. Trimming stripped 4 bases from V and 2 bases from J, with 14 bases between. The CDR3 DNA is TGTGCCAGCAGTGCGTACAGGGAACCCAACACTGAAGCTTTCTTT. Translated, it gives CASSAYREPNTEAFF.

This clonotype showed up many times. The chain couples TRBV5-1 to TRBJ1-6; possibly TRBD1 for D (6 bases). The CDR3 loop spans 15 amino acids. V gave up 0 bases and J gave up 6 bases, with 10 bases separating them. The germline V gene has CDR1 SGHRS and CDR2 YFSETQ. The CDR3 DNA reads as TGCGCCAGCAGCTTGGGGGCCAGGGGTAATTCACCCCTCCACTTT. It is translated as CASSLGARGNSPLHF.

This clonotype occurred many times. The chain carries TRBV10-3 and TRBJ2-1; D is unresolved. Trimming cost V 6 bases and J 9 bases, with 12 bases left between them. Germline V gives CDR1 ENHRY, CDR2 SYGVKD. The CDR3 is 12 amino acids. The CDR3 nucleotides are TGTGCCATCAGGGAGACGGCTATTGAGCAGTTCTTC. It encodes CAIRETAIEQFF.

This clonotype was detected many times. The rearrangement links TRBV30 to TRBJ1-1; D call uncertain. V lost 0 bases to trimming and J lost 4 bases, with 12 bases between them. CDR1 is GTSNPN, CDR2 SVGIG, per germline (reference sequence). The CDR3 loop spans 14 amino acids. The CDR3 here is CAWSVGGEGTEAFF. In nucleotides, the CDR3 is TGTGCCTGGAGTGTAGGCGGGGAGGGCACTGAAGCTTTCTTT.

This clonotype appeared many times. The V and J genes are TRBV20-1 and TRBJ1-5, with D maybe TRBD1 (5 bases). The CDR3 sequence is 14 residues long. Germline-derived CDR1 and CDR2 are DFQATT and SNEGSKA (reference sequence). The ends were cut back, 5 bases at V and 1 base at J, with 12 bases in the middle. The CDR3 region has the DNA TGCAGTGCTTGGGACCGCTTCAGCAATCAGCCCCAGCATTTT. As protein: CSAWDRFSNQPQHF.

The sample holds many counts of this clonotype. The chain is built from TRBV20-1 and TRBJ2-3; 7 positions agree with TRBD2. The CDR3 is 14 amino acids. After removal of 5 bases from V and 0 bases from J, the junction contained 5 bases not matched to a gene. Looked up from germline, CDR1 is DFQATT and CDR2 is SNEGSKA (reference sequence). CDR3 region: CSADSGGSTDTQYF. CDR3 DNA sequence: TGCAGTGCTGATTCGGGAGGCAGCACAGATACGCAGTATTTT.

This clonotype was seen at least ten times. The genes are TRBV12-3 or TRBV12-4 and TRBJ2-3; the match to TRBD2 covers 7 bases. J was trimmed by 2 bases and V by 6 bases; bases with no gene match: 5. The CDR3 sequence is 14 residues long. For the CDR3, the DNA is TGTGCCAGCAGAGGGAGGGAGGACACAGATACGCAGTATTTT. Translating it yields CASRGREDTDTQYF.

This clonotype was observed many times. V usage is TRBV3-1 and J usage is TRBJ1-2, with D maybe TRBD1 (5 bases). Trimming took 3 bases from V and 5 from J, leaving 10 bases between them. The CDR3 consists of 13 residues. Germline V gives CDR1 LGHDT, CDR2 YNNKEL (reference sequence). The CDR3 loop reads CASSHRDGYGYTF. In DNA, the CDR3 is TGTGCCAGCAGCCACCGGGACGGGTATGGCTACACCTTC.

This clonotype was observed at least ten times. This chain connects TRBV7-9 to TRBJ2-5, with 10 bases aligning to TRBD1. Germline-derived CDR1 and CDR2 are SEHNR and FQNEAQ (reference sequence). With 5 bases clipped from V and 3 bases from J, the junction kept 6 bases outside the gene matches. The CDR3 consists of 15 residues. CDR3 protein: CASSPRTGGKETQYF. The CDR3 nucleotides are TGTGCCAGCAGCCCTCGGACAGGGGGAAAAGAGACCCAGTACTTC.

In its sample, this clonotype was seen many times. This chain links TRBV11-2 with TRBJ2-7; no definite D call. Trimming took 5 bases from V and 6 from J, leaving 17 bases between them. The CDR3 loop spans 14 amino acids. Per the germline V gene, CDR1 is SGHAT and CDR2 is FQNNGV. CDR3: CASSPLSGIIEQYF. The CDR3, as DNA: TGTGCCAGCAGCCCCTTGAGTGGGATTATCGAGCAGTACTTC.

This clonotype was picked up one time. The junction differs from germline at one of its ends, possibly a read error. V and J are TRBV2 and TRBJ1-2; 8 bases align to TRBD1. The CDR3 spans 15 residues. From germline, CDR1 is SNHLY and CDR2 FYNNEI. CDR3 amino acids: CASSPGGVRFYGYTF. The CDR3 region has the DNA TGTGCCAGCAGTCCAGGGGGCGTGAGGTTTTATGGTTACACCTTC.

This clonotype was observed many times. V gene TRBV5-1 combines with J gene TRBJ2-3; D remains unclear. V was pared by 3 bases and J by 4 bases, with 6 bases between. The CDR3 spans 12 residues. CDR1 and CDR2 from the germline V gene are SGHRS and YFSETQ. CDR3 sequence: CASSYKADTQYF. The CDR3 DNA reads as TGCGCCAGCAGCTATAAGGCAGATACGCAGTATTTT. Complete variable domain (other parts from reference TRBV5-1 and TRBJ2-3): KAGVTQTPRYLIKTRGQQVTLSCSPISGHRSVSWYQQTPGQGLQFLFEYFSETQRNKGNFPGRFSGRQFSNSRSEMNVSTLELGDSALYLCASSYKADTQYFGPGTRLTVL.

This clonotype was observed at least ten times. The rearrangement links TRBV12-3 or TRBV12-4 to TRBJ1-1; 7 bases align to TRBD1. J was trimmed by 5 bases and V by 5 bases; bases with no gene match: 8. The CDR3 has 14 amino acids. This chain's CDR3 is CASSQTGSGTEAFF. The CDR3 DNA is TGTGCCAGCAGTCAGACAGGGAGCGGGACTGAAGCTTTCTTT.

This clonotype appeared many times. This chain uses TRBV5-1 with TRBJ2-1, with TRBD2 matching over 7 bases. Per the germline V gene, CDR1 is SGHRS and CDR2 is YFSETQ. J lost 0 bases, V lost 4 bases, and 7 bases had no gene match. This CDR3 region has 16 residues. This CDR3 reads CASSETSESSYNEQFF. The CDR3 bases are TGCGCCAGCAGCGAAACTAGCGAGAGCTCCTACAATGAGCAGTTCTTC.